This TCR beta chain was recorded in a study of T cell responses to AZD1222 COVID-19 vaccine. The wider study: Whether given at about 4 or about 12 weeks, second doses were pooled. Findings and caveats of the study: Spike-spanning, vaccine-associated CD4 TCRs were dominant at 160-218 and 743-854. Spike-specific TCR breadth and depth went up after people got two AZD1222 doses. Females made up more of the donors, who were largely white British, and clonal diversity may have come out too low.

Libraries were prepared by immunoSEQ multiplex PCR; TCRdb keeps only in-frame clonotypes and omits some of them. The sample holds some 120,000 clones; around 90% are singletons and the top ten take about 29%. This clone was seen a few times. What it binds is unknown. In germline, CDR1 is SGHDN, CDR2 FVKESK. V shed 1 base and J shed 0 bases, with 10 bases lying between them. The CDR3 sequence is 15 residues long. This TCR was sampled from an adult in good health. The source was peripheral blood, collected on day 0 of AZD1222 vaccination. This chain joins TRBV14 and TRBJ2-7, with D uncertain. The CDR3 bases are TGTGCCAGCAGCCAAGGGGCGGATGTCTCCTACGAGCAGTACTTC. This gives the protein CASSQGADVSYEQYF.